A selection of T cell receptor beta chains follows, all from one sample in a study of blood T cell repertoires in COVID-19. TCRdb keeps only in-frame clones here, not all; method: immunoSEQ multiplex PCR. The sample records about 190,000 clones, roughly 82% being singletons. The sequenced sample consisted of PBMCs or T cells enriched from blood (not recorded which). Every receptor here comes from a woman aged 55-75 years with acute COVID-19. CDR3s leave out the opening cysteine and the closing phenylalanine or tryptophan. Each record gives: J gene, V gene, CDR3 protein.

TRBJ1-2	TRBV9	ASSSSPGTGSHGYT
TRBJ2-3	TRBV10-3	AISKAASRTDTQY
TRBJ2-1	TRBV7-2	ASSPTGGNEQF
TRBJ1-6	TRBV4-3	ASSQDRGSFSPLH
TRBJ1-5	TRBV16	ASSQSAGPDSNQPQH
TRBJ2-3	TRBV11-2	ASSSQVLQGDTQY
TRBJ1-2	TRBV20-1	SASGLWGGYSFGYT
TRBJ2-3	TRBV7-2	ASSLAGGRSDTQY
TRBJ1-5	TRBV27	ASSSEQGINQPQH
TRBJ1-1	TRBV7-9	ASSYPDREAF
TRBJ1-1	TRBV19	ASSSHQAGVLLNTEAF
TRBJ1-2	TRBV28	ASSLSAGPGYT
TRBJ1-2	TRBV5-1	ASSLGARAAGYT
TRBJ1-5	TRBV19	ASRGGGPQH
TRBJ1-1	TRBV4-3	ASSQEVPGSYTEAF
TRBJ2-2	TRBV11-2	ASIIDRAGELF
TRBJ1-3	TRBV28	ASRSGTGIRTIY
TRBJ2-3	TRBV5-1	ASSLAGASTDTQY
TRBJ2-1	TRBV13	ASSLTSGATYNEQF
TRBJ2-2	TRBV18	ASSSDRARGTGELF
TRBJ1-3	TRBV28	ASRTGLRNTIY
TRBJ1-2	TRBV7-2	ASSLGQGSYGYT
TRBJ2-5	TRBV5-1	ASSFGAGDQETQY
TRBJ2-3	TRBV19	APTRLAGVRKDTQY
TRBJ1-2	TRBV6-5	ASSYAGKGYT
TRBJ2-3	TRBV7-2	ASSQLGPTDTQY
TRBJ2-2	TRBV10-2	ASSNAGAGELF
TRBJ1-4	TRBV7-2	ASSKTGSREKLF
TRBJ2-3	TRBV7-2	ASRRDRSTDTQY
TRBJ1-1	TRBV6-6	ASSHPPSGQGGTEAF
TRBJ1-4	TRBV10-3	AIRPGLKQVEKLF
TRBJ1-2	TRBV6-5	ASLGGGYGYT
TRBJ1-5	TRBV4-3	ASSQLQGQPQH